This T cell receptor beta chain appears in the sequencing data of a study of blood T cell repertoires in COVID-19. Across the whole study: Samples taken during acute and convalescent COVID-19 were collected in the United States, Italy and Spain.

The CDR3 totals 19 residues. Per the germline V gene, CDR1 is KGHSH and CDR2 is LQKENI. Trimming at V came to 3 bases and at J to 0 bases, leaving 11 bases not matched to a gene. Original processing methods: Reference gene primer amplification yielded estimated nucleated cell counts. Libraries were prepared by immunoSEQ multiplex PCR; TCRdb keeps only in-frame clonotypes and omits some of them. V and J calls and clone size follow that table, whereas D and trimming were derived from the DNA. The table includes about 34,000 clones, about 90% detected once. The chain employs TRBV18 and TRBJ1-4; 9 nucleotides agree with TRBD1. The sample consisted of peripheral blood. The sequence was obtained from a woman of 80 years or more with acute or convalescent COVID-19. The CDR3 nucleotides are TGTGCCAGCTCACCCCTCCCCAGGGACAGGGCTGCAACTAATGAAAAACTGTTTTTT. It translates to CASSPLPRDRAATNEKLFF.